These 10 T cell receptor beta chains were all obtained from the same sample, sequenced in a study of beta chain features in type 1 diabetes. What was sequenced were expressed TCRB transcripts, since all of the isolated RNA had been reverse transcribed. Repertoires were generated with immunoSEQ multiplex PCR, while TCRdb's copy carries only in-frame clones and drops some. Of about 150,000 clones listed, under 60% are singletons. The sequenced sample was Tregs from blood. The receptors were sampled from a man younger than 35 in good health.

The CDR3 DNA reads as TGTGCCAGCAGCTTATTCTCTAACTTGGGCGTGGGTACGCAGTATTTT. This sequence encodes CASSLFSNLGVGTQYF. The chain couples TRBV11-2 to TRBJ2-3, with no clear D. The CDR3 spans 16 residues. Between the trimmed V and J ends, which lost 2 bases and 8 bases, there was a span of 20 bases. Germline CDR1 SGHAT, CDR2 FQNNGV.

The chain links TRBV4-3 to TRBJ2-5; possibly TRBD1 for D (5 bases). The CDR3 is 14 residues long. CDR1 and CDR2 from the germline V gene are LGHNA and YSLEER. V lost 1 base, J lost 2 bases, and 8 bases lay in between. CDR3 bases: TGCGCCAGCAGCCAAGGAAGACAGCAAGAGACCCAGTACTTC. This codes for CASSQGRQQETQYF.

The V and J genes are TRBV25-1 and TRBJ2-7; a weak D match, TRBD2 (5 bases). The V gene's germline CDR1 is MGHDK and CDR2 SYGVNS. The CDR3 is made up of 13 amino acids. Trimming cost V 3 bases and J 2 bases, with 8 bases left between them. The CDR3 DNA follows: TGTGCCAGCAGTGAGGGGAGAGCCTACGAGCAGTACTTC. Translating gives CASSEGRAYEQYF.

The rearrangement joins TRBV28 to TRBJ2-2; the D is unclear. The germline gives CDR1 MDHEN, CDR2 SYDVKM. The germline V and J ends were trimmed by 3 bases and 4 bases, with 6 bases remaining between them. This CDR3 contains 13 residues. CDR3 in DNA: TGTGCCAGCAGTTTTCTCGGCACCGGGGAGCTGTTTTTT. Amino acids: CASSFLGTGELFF.

This clone came up a few times. V gene TRBV19 combines with J gene TRBJ2-1; TRBD1 aligns across 9 bases. The J segment lost 5 bases and the V segment lost 7 bases, leaving 9 bases of the junction unmatched. Germline V gene lookup returns CDR1 LNHDA and CDR2 SQIVND (reference sequence). CDR3 size: 15 residues. As DNA, the CDR3 is TGTGCCAGTAACCCCGACAGGGGGTATCACAATGAGCAGTTCTTC. This codes for CASNPDRGYHNEQFF.

A single count supports this clone. This chain uses TRBV5-4 with TRBJ1-2; 8 positions match TRBD1. Trimming cost V 1 base and J 4 bases; bases outside gene matches: 15. This CDR3 comprises 18 residues. Germline V gene lookup returns CDR1 SGHNT and CDR2 YYREEE (reference sequence). The CDR3 protein is CASSLSPQGAPGGYGYTF. Written as DNA, the CDR3 is TGTGCCAGCAGCTTGTCCCCTCAGGGGGCGCCTGGGGGCTATGGCTACACCTTC.

The genes are TRBV7-9 and TRBJ1-2, with no clear D. The ends were cut back, 1 base at V and 5 bases at J, with 14 bases in the middle. CDR1 is SEHNR, CDR2 FQNEAQ, per germline (reference sequence). The CDR3 sequence is 15 residues long. CDR3 coding DNA: TGTGCCAGCAGCTTAGGAGGCGCCCGAATGTATGGCTACACCTTC. It codes for CASSLGGARMYGYTF.

In regard to this clone: An end of the junction differs from the germline gene, which may be a read error. The chain joins TRBV28 to TRBJ1-1; D is uncertain. The CDR3 extends over 12 amino acids. The germline V gene has CDR1 MDHEN and CDR2 SYDVKM. Here the CDR3 reads CTSSLPGTEAFF. The DNA of the CDR3 is TGTACCAGCAGTTTACCGGGTACTGAAGCTTTCTTT.

The chain carries TRBV13 and TRBJ1-4; the match to TRBD1 covers 10 bases. J lost 7 bases, V lost 4 bases, and 3 bases had no gene match. Germline V CDR1 and CDR2: PRHDT, FYEKMQ (reference sequence). This CDR3 has 14 residues. CDR3 in DNA: TGTGCCAGCAGCTGGACAGGGGGTCGTGAAAAACTGTTTTTT. Encoded protein: CASSWTGGREKLFF.

This clone was found a few times. The chain combines TRBV29-1 with TRBJ2-7, with D perhaps matching TRBD1 (5 bases). The CDR3 spans 14 residues. The germline CDR1 and CDR2 sequences are SQVTM and ANQGSEA. Trimming stripped 3 bases from V and 1 base from J, with 13 bases between. This CDR3 is CSVELGVGSYEQYF. CDR3 nucleotide sequence: TGCAGCGTTGAGTTAGGGGTCGGGTCCTACGAGCAGTACTTC.